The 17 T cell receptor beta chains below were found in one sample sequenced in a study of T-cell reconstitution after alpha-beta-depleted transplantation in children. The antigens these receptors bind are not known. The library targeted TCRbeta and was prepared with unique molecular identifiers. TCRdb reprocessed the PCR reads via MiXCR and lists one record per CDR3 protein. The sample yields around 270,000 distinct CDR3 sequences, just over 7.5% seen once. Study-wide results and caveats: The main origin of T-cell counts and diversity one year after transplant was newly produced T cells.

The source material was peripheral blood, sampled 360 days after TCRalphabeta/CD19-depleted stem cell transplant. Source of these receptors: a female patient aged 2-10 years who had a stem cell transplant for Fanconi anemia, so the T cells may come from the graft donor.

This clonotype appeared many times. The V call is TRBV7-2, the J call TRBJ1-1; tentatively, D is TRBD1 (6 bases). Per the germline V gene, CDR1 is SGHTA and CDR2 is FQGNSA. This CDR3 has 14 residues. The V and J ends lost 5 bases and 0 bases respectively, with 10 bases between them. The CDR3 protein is CASSTDRVNTEAFF. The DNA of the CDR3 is TGTGCCAGCAGCACGGACAGAGTGAACACTGAAGCTTTCTTT.

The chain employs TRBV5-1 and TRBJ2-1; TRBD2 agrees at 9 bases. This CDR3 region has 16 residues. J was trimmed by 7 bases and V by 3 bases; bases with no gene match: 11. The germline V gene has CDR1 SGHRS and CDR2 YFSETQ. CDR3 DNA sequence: TGCGCCAGCAGCTCTCTCTCAGCGGGAGGTGTGAATGAGCAGTTCTTC. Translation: CASSSLSAGGVNEQFF.

CDR3: CASSFDSDRGHRTNEKLFF. In DNA, the CDR3 is TGTGCCAGCAGCTTCGACTCGGACAGGGGGCATAGGACTAATGAAAAACTGTTTTTT. The gene calls are TRBV21-1 and TRBJ1-4; the table gives TRBD1 as D, unverified against the DNA. TRBV21-1 is listed as a pseudogene. There are 19 residues in the CDR3.

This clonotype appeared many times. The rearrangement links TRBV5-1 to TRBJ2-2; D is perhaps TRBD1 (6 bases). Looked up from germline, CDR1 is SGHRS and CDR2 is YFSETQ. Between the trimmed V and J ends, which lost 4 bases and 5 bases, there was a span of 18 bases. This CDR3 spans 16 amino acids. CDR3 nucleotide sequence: TGCGCCAGCAGCCCTTATGGACAGTTTCCTACCGGGGAGCTGTTTTTT. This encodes CASSPYGQFPTGELFF.

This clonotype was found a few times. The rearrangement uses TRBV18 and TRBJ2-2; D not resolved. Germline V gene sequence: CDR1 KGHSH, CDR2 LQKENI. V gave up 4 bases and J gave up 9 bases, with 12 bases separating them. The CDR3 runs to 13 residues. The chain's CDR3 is CASSLVTSRELFF. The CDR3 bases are TGTGCCAGCTCACTCGTTACTTCCAGGGAGCTGTTTTTT.

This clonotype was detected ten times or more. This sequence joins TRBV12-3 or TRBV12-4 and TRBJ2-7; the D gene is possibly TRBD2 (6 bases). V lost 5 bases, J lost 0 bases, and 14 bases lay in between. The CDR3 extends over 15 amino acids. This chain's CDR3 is CASSPGTLNSYEQYF. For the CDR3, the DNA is TGTGCCAGCAGTCCCGGGACTTTAAACTCCTACGAGCAGTACTTC.

The CDR3: CASSDTGTGSNQPQHF. CDR3 in DNA: TGCGCCAGCAGTGACACCGGGACAGGTAGCAATCAGCCCCAGCATTTT. The rearrangement links TRBV10-2 to TRBJ1-5; TRBD1 matches 8 bases. CDR1 and CDR2 from the germline V gene are WSHSY and SAAADI. CDR3 size: 16 residues. Trimming at V came to 3 bases and at J to 0 bases, leaving 4 bases not matched to a gene.

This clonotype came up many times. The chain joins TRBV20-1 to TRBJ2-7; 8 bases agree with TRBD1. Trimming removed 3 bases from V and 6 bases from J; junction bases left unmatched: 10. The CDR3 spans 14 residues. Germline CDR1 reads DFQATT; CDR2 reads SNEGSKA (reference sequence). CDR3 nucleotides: TGCAGTGCTAGCGGTCAGGGGGCGTTTGGCGAGCAGTACTTC. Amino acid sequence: CSASGQGAFGEQYF.

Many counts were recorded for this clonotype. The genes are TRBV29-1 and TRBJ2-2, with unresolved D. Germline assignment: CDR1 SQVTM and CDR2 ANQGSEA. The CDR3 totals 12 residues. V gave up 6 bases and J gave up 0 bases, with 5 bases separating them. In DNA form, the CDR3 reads TGCAGCGTCGTAGCGAACACCGGGGAGCTGTTTTTT. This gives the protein CSVVANTGELFF.

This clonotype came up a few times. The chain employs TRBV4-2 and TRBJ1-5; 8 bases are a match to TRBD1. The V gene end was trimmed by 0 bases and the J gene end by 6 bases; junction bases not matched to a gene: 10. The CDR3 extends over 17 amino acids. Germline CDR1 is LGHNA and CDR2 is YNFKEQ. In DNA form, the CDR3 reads TGTGCCAGCAGCCAAGATTCTCCCTGGACAGGGCCTCAGCCCCAGCATTTT. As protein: CASSQDSPWTGPQPQHF.

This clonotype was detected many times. CDR3 residues: CASSLVPTNYGYTF. In nucleotides, the CDR3 is TGCGCCAGCAGCTTGGTTCCAACTAACTATGGCTACACCTTC. J is TRBJ1-2 and V is TRBV5-1, with D unresolved. Deletions cut 0 bases from V and 0 bases from J, with 6 bases between. The CDR3 contains 14 residues. Germline assignment: CDR1 SGHRS and CDR2 YFSETQ.

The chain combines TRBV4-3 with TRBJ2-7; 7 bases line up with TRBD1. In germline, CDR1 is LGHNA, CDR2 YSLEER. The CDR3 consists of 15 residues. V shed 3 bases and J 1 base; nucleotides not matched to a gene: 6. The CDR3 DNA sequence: TGCGCCAGCAGCCACACTAGGGACAGATCCTACGAGCAGTACTTC. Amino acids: CASSHTRDRSYEQYF.

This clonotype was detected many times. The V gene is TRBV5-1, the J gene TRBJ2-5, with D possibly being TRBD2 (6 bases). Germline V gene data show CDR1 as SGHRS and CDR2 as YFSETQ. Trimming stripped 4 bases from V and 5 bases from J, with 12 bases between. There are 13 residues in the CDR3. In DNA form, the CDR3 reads TGCGCCAGCAGCCCCCCTAGCGTGGAGACCCAGTACTTC. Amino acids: CASSPPSVETQYF.

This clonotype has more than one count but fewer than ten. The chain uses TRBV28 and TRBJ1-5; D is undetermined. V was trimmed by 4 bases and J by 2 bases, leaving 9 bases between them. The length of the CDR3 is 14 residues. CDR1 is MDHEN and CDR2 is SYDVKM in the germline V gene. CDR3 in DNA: TGTGCCAGCAGTTCTGGTAGGGGCAATCAGCCCCAGCATTTT. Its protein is CASSSGRGNQPQHF.

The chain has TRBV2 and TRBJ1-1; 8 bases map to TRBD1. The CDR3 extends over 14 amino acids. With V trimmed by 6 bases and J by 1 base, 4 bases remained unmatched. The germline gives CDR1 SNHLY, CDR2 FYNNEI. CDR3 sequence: CASRQGAWNTEAFF. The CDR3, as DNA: TGTGCCAGCAGGCAGGGGGCCTGGAACACTGAAGCTTTCTTT.

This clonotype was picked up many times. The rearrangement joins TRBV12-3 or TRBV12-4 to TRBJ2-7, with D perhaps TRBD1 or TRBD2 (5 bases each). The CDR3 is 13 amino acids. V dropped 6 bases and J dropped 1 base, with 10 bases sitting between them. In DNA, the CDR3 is TGTGCCAGCAGATACGGGACGTCCTACGAGCAGTACTTC. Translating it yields CASRYGTSYEQYF.

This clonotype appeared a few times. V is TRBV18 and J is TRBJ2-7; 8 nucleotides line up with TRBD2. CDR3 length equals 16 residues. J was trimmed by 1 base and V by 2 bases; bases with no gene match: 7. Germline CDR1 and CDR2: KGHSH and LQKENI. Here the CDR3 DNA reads TGTGCCAGCTCACCAATCCGTTCTAGCGGGTCCTACGAGCAGTACTTC. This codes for CASSPIRSSGSYEQYF.